One sample yielded the 16 T cell receptor beta chains listed below, sequenced in a study of post-analysis software for immune sequencing data. General observations from the study: Compared with controls, patients had more of about 5 TRBV segments, including TRBV5-6, TRBV5-1 and TRBV20-1.

These TCRs' antigens remain unknown. cDNA libraries for TCR beta contained unique molecular identifiers. Via MiXCR, TCRdb re-called the PCR reads, giving one row per CDR3 protein. The sample consists of 750,000 to 950,000 distinct CDR3 sequences, approximately 53% of them appearing once. The sequencing input was blood. All receptors derive from a girl aged 5 to 17 with multiple sclerosis.

This chain joins TRBV3-1 and TRBJ2-5, with TRBD1 matching over 7 bases. The J call may be incorrect, as the DNA end agrees better with TRBJ2-7. The CDR3 runs to 16 residues. CDR1 LGHDT and CDR2 YNNKEL come from the germline V gene (reference sequence). CDR3 coding DNA: TGTGCCAGCAGCCAAGTGAGACAGGGCGCCGCCTACGAGCAGTACTTC. This codes for CASSQVRQGAAYEQYF.

The V and J genes are TRBV12-3 or TRBV12-4 and TRBJ1-2; D gene uncertain. The CDR3 totals 12 residues. Trimming left V 10 bases short and J 2 bases short, with 11 bases between. The CDR3: CATAMRNYGYTF. In DNA, the CDR3 is TGTGCCACCGCAATGCGAAACTATGGCTACACCTTC.

The chain carries TRBV6-5 and TRBJ1-4; tentative D call: TRBD1 (5 bases). CDR1 MNHEY and CDR2 SVGAGI come from the germline V gene. The CDR3 extends over 18 amino acids. V lost 2 bases to trimming and J lost 0 bases, with 16 bases between them. CDR3 sequence: CASSYQVTDVATNEKLFF. CDR3 in DNA: TGTGCCAGCAGTTACCAGGTGACAGACGTTGCAACTAATGAAAAACTGTTTTTT.

The chain carries TRBV20-1 and TRBJ2-3; D may match TRBD1 or TRBD2 (6 bases each). The CDR3 covers 13 residues. The V and J ends lost 4 bases and 2 bases respectively, with 10 bases between them. Germline values: CDR1 DFQATT, CDR2 SNEGSKA (reference sequence). The CDR3 sequence is CSANGGHTDTQYF. In DNA, the CDR3 is TGCAGTGCTAATGGGGGGCACACAGATACGCAGTATTTT.

This chain links TRBV20-1 with TRBJ2-1; TRBD1 matches at 8 bases. Per germline, CDR1 DFQATT and CDR2 SNEGSKA (reference sequence). The CDR3 spans 17 residues. The V and J ends lost 0 bases and 6 bases, in that order; junction bases with no gene match: 13. DNA of the CDR3: TGCAGTGCTAGAGATATGGACAGGGCGGTTGGCGGCAATGAGCAGTTCTTC. Translated: CSARDMDRAVGGNEQFF.

V and J are TRBV5-1 and TRBJ2-1; 11 bases map to TRBD2. The CDR3 length is 15 residues. V gave up 3 bases and J gave up 6 bases; unmatched junction bases: 5. CDR1 and CDR2 from the germline V gene are SGHRS and YFSETQ. CDR3 region: CASSSELAGANEQFF. The CDR3 DNA reads as TGCGCCAGCAGCTCGGAACTAGCGGGAGCCAATGAGCAGTTCTTC.

The chain combines TRBV6-2 or TRBV6-3 with TRBJ1-1, with 9 bases aligning to TRBD1. Germline CDR1 reads MNHEY; CDR2 reads SVGEGT. The CDR3 is made up of 18 amino acids. Trimming took 5 bases from V and 1 from J; bases not matched to a gene: 14. The CDR3 nucleotides read TGTGCCAGCAGTCGAGCTATGGGACAGGGCGATCGGAACACTGAAGCTTTCTTT. It yields the protein CASSRAMGQGDRNTEAFF.

The chain is built from TRBV20-1 and TRBJ2-5, with 9 bases aligning to TRBD1. The J call could be wrong; TRBJ2-7 is a better fit for the DNA end. Germline V gives CDR1 DFQATT, CDR2 SNEGSKA (reference sequence). CDR3 length: 13 amino acids. CDR3 sequence: CSAAGTGNDEQYF. CDR3 bases: TGCAGTGCCGCGGGGACAGGGAACGACGAGCAGTACTTC.

In its sample, this clonotype was seen a few times. The chain is built from TRBV15 and TRBJ2-1; a weak D match, TRBD2 (6 bases). The V end lost 0 bases, the J end lost 1 base, and 10 bases lay between the germline ends. This CDR3 has 16 residues. Germline CDR1 reads LNHNV; CDR2 reads YYDKDF (reference sequence). This chain's CDR3 is CATSRDPAGSYNEQFF. The CDR3 DNA reads as TGTGCCACCAGCAGAGACCCCGCGGGGTCCTACAATGAGCAGTTCTTC.

This clonotype was detected only a few times. The chain combines TRBV15 with TRBJ2-5, with D possibly being TRBD2 (6 bases). This CDR3 has 14 amino acids. With 0 bases removed from V and 11 bases from J, the gap between germline ends came to 16 bases. Germline assignment: CDR1 LNHNV and CDR2 YYDKDF (reference sequence). The CDR3 protein is CATSRETREPQQYF. CDR3 nucleotide sequence: TGTGCCACCAGCAGAGAAACCCGGGAGCCCCAGCAGTACTTC.

The chain employs TRBV20-1 and TRBJ1-2; the match to TRBD1 covers 7 bases. CDR3 length: 14 residues. V dropped 0 bases and J dropped 4; count of bases not matched to a gene: 5. Germline lookup yields CDR1 DFQATT and CDR2 SNEGSKA (reference sequence). Written as DNA, the CDR3 is TGCAGTGCTAGAGATCCTACAGGGGCCTATGGCTACACCTTC. Amino acids: CSARDPTGAYGYTF.

The chain combines TRBV7-2 with TRBJ1-2; D ambiguous. CDR1 SGHTA and CDR2 FQGNSA come from the germline V gene. This CDR3 comprises 14 residues. Trimming pared 5 bases from V and 1 base from J, leaving 11 bases between. DNA of the CDR3: TGTGCCAGCAGCCTTCAGATCAATAACTATGGCTACACCTTC. Translation gives CASSLQINNYGYTF.

The chain joins TRBV20-1 to TRBJ2-7; D is possibly TRBD1 (6 bases). Germline lookup yields CDR1 DFQATT and CDR2 SNEGSKA (reference sequence). CDR3 size: 11 residues. The V end lost 5 bases, the J end lost 7 bases, and 12 bases lay between the germline ends. CDR3 amino acids: CSAYTGTEQYF. The CDR3 DNA reads TGCAGTGCTTATACAGGGACAGAGCAGTACTTC.

This chain joins TRBV4-1 and TRBJ2-5; D is unclear. Trimming left V 1 base short and J 3 bases short, with 18 bases between. The V gene's germline CDR1 is MGHRA and CDR2 YSYEKL. The CDR3 is 17 amino acids. CDR3 sequence: CASSQGQAAPREETQYF. CDR3 bases: TGCGCCAGCAGCCAAGGTCAGGCGGCCCCCCGGGAAGAGACCCAGTACTTC.

A few counts support this clonotype. The genes are TRBV7-3 and TRBJ2-3; 8 bases align to TRBD2. The CDR3 has 15 amino acids. V lost 6 bases, J lost 0 bases, and 5 bases stayed unmatched. Germline V lookup: CDR1 SGHTA, CDR2 FQGTGA. DNA of the CDR3: TGTGCCAGCAGTTCAGCGGGGGTGAGCACAGATACGCAGTATTTT. It translates to CASSSAGVSTDTQYF.

The chain combines TRBV9 with TRBJ1-5; weak D call: TRBD1 (5 bases). The CDR3 runs to 15 residues. CDR1 is SGDLS, CDR2 YYNGEE, per germline. V was trimmed by 4 bases and J by 5 bases, leaving 16 bases between them. In DNA form, the CDR3 reads TGTGCCAGCAGCTTGGGGACCGCGAGCGATCAGCCCCAGCATTTT. This sequence encodes CASSLGTASDQPQHF.